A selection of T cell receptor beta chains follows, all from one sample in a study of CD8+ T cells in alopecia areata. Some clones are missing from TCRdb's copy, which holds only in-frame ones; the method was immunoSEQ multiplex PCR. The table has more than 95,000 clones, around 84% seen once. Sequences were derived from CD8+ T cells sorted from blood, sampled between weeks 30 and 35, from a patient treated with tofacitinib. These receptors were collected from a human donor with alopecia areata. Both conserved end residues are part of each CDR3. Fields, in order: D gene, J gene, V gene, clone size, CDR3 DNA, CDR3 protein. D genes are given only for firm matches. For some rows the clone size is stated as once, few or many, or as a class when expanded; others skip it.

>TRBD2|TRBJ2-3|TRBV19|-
TGTGCCACCAGAACTAGCGGGAGGGCCTCGGATACGCAGTATTTT
CATRTSGRASDTQYF
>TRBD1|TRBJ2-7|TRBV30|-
TGTGCCTGGAGCAAGGGACAGGGGATTTGGGAGCAGTACTTC
CAWSKGQGIWEQYF
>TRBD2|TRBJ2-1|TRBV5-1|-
TGCGCCAGCAGAGATGGACTAGCGGGAGAGCAGTTCTTC
CASRDGLAGEQFF
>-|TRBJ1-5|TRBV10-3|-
TGTGCCTCCCAATCGGGGAATGGCAATCAGCCCCAGCATTTT
CASQSGNGNQPQHF
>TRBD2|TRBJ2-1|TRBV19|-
TGTGCCAGTAGTATAGTTGGGACTAGCTTCAATGAGCAGTTCTTC
CASSIVGTSFNEQFF
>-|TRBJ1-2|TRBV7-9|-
TGTGCCAGCAGCATTCGGGACCGCTACCACTATGGCTACACCTTC
CASSIRDRYHYGYTF
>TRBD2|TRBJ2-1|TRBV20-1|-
TGCAGTGCTAAACTAGCGGGGGAGCAGTTCTTC
CSAKLAGEQFF
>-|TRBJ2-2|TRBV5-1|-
TGCGCCAGCAGCCCGAACACCGGGGAGCTGTTTTTT
CASSPNTGELFF
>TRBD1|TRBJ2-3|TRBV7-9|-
TGTGCCAGCAGCGGCGACAGGGATAACACAGATACGCAGTATTTT
CASSGDRDNTDTQYF
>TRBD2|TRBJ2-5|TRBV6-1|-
TGTGCCAGCAGTGAAGCGGAGACTAGCGGGAGGGTCCCGTACTTC
CASSEAETSGRVPYF
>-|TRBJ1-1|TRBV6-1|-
TGTGCCAGCAGTGAAGCGGGAGTGGGGGAAGCTTTCTTT
CASSEAGVGEAFF
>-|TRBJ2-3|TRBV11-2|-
TGTGCCAGCAGCTTTGGCGTCCTCGGAGGTACAGATACGCAGTATTTT
CASSFGVLGGTDTQYF
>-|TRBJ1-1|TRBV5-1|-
TGCGCCAGCAGCTTCTTACCCCAATCCCGACAGACATACATGAACACTGAAGCTTTCTTT
CASSFLPQSRQTYMNTEAFF
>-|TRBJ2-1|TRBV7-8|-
TGTGCCAGCAGCTTGGAGGGGACCCACAATGAGCAGTTCTTC
CASSLEGTHNEQFF
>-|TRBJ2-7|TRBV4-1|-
TGCGCCAGCAGCCAAGACGACGAGCAGTACTTC
CASSQDDEQYF
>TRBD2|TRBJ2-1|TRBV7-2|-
TGTGCCAGCAACCCGGGAGGGAACCACAATGAGCAGTTCTTC
CASNPGGNHNEQFF
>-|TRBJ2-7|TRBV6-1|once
TGTGCCAGCAGTGAGGCCGAGCAGTACTTC
CASSEAEQYF
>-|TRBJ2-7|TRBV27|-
TGTGCCAGCAGTTTAGCTTCTTCGCAGGGCTACGAGCAGTACTTC
CASSLASSQGYEQYF
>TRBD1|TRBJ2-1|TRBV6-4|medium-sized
TGTGCCAGCAGTGACAGGGGGCACAATGAGCAGTTCTTC
CASSDRGHNEQFF
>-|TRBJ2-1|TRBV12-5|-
TGTGCTAGTGGTTTGACCCTTTCAAGCTCCTACAATGAGCAGTTCTTC
CASGLTLSSSYNEQFF
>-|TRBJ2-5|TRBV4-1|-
TGCGCCAGCAGCCAAGATCTGGCAGCGGGAGAGACCCAGTACTTC
CASSQDLAAGETQYF
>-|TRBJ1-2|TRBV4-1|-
TGCGCCAGCAGCCAAACCGAGACAGCAAATGGCTACACCTTC
CASSQTETANGYTF
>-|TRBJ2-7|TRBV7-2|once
TGTGCCAGCAGCCCCCGTCTATCCTACGAGCAGTACTTC
CASSPRLSYEQYF
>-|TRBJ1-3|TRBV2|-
TGTGCCAGCAGCCTCCTTCTGTGGGGCTCTGGAAACACCATATATTTT
CASSLLLWGSGNTIYF
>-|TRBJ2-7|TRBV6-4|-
TGTGCCAGCAGTGACTCTAGAAATTCCGGGTTTACCTTCTACGAGCAGTACTTC
CASSDSRNSGFTFYEQYF
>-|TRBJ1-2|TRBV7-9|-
TGTGCCAGCAGCTTCGAGGGGACACGCTCAAACTATGGCTACACCTTC
CASSFEGTRSNYGYTF
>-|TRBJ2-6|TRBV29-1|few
TGCAGCGTGGACGGTACCTCTGGGGCCAACGTCCTGACTTTC
CSVDGTSGANVLTF
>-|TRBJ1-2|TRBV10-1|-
TGCGCCAGCAGTGAAAAGACAGACTATGGCTACACCTTC
CASSEKTDYGYTF
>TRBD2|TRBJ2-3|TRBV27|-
TGTGCCAGCACCGCTTCTTGGAGTAGCGGGATTTTTGCAGATACGCAGTATTTT
CASTASWSSGIFADTQYF
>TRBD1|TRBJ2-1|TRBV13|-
TGTGCCAGCAGCTTATTGTCGGGACAGGTCTACAATGAGCAGTTCTTC
CASSLLSGQVYNEQFF
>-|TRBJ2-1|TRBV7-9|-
TGTGCCAGCAGCGATAGTAAGCTGACAAGCTCCTACAATGAGCAGTTCTTC
CASSDSKLTSSYNEQFF
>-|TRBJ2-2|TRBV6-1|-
TGTGCCAGCGAAATAGGGAGCGGCACCGGGGAGCTGTTTTTT
CASEIGSGTGELFF
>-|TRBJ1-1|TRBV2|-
TGTGCCAGCAGTGACGGTACGAACACTGAAGCTTTCTTT
CASSDGTNTEAFF
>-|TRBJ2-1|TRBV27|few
TGTGCCAGCAGTTTACATAGCGGAGACAGTTACAATGAGCAGTTCTTC
CASSLHSGDSYNEQFF
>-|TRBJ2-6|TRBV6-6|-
TGTGCCAGCAGCCCCACTGGGGCCAACGTCCTGACTTTC
CASSPTGANVLTF
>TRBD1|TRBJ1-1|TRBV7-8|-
TGTGCCAGCAGCTTAGTAGGACAGGATGAAGCTTTCTTT
CASSLVGQDEAFF
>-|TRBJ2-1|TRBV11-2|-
TGTGCCAGCAGCGTCACGGCGGTGAGCTCCTACAATGAGCAGTTCTTC
CASSVTAVSSYNEQFF
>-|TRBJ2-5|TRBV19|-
TGTGCCAGTAGTATAGATCGGGCGGGACTCCAAGAGACCCAGTACTTC
CASSIDRAGLQETQYF
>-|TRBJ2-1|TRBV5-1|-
TGCGCCAGCGGGCCTGTCAGTGTCAATGAGCAGTTCTTC
CASGPVSVNEQFF
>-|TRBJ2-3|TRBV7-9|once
TGTGCCAGCAGCTTAGAGGGACTTTCAGATACGCAGTATTTT
CASSLEGLSDTQYF
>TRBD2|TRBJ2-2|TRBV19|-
TGTGCCAGTAGTGTCGGACTAGCGGGGATTGGGGCCGGGGAGCTGTTTTTT
CASSVGLAGIGAGELFF
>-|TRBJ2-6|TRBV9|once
TGTGCCAGCAGCGTCGGGGGGGCCAACGTCCTGACTTTC
CASSVGGANVLTF
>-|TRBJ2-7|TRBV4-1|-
TGCGCCAGCTCTGGACAATCGTACGAGCAGTACTTC
CASSGQSYEQYF
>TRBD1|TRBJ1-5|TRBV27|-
TGTGCCAGCAGTTCTCTGACAGGGGATCAGCCCCAGCATTTT
CASSSLTGDQPQHF
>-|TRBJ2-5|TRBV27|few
TGTGCCAGCAGTCCATTTCCAGCTAGGGAGACCCAGTACTTC
CASSPFPARETQYF
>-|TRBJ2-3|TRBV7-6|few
TGTGCCAGCAGCTTAGGGCAGGGGCCGCTAAGGGGTACGCAGTATTTT
CASSLGQGPLRGTQYF
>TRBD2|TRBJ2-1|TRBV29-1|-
TGCAGCGTTGAAACTAGCGGTAGCTCCTACAATGAGCAGTTCTTC
CSVETSGSSYNEQFF